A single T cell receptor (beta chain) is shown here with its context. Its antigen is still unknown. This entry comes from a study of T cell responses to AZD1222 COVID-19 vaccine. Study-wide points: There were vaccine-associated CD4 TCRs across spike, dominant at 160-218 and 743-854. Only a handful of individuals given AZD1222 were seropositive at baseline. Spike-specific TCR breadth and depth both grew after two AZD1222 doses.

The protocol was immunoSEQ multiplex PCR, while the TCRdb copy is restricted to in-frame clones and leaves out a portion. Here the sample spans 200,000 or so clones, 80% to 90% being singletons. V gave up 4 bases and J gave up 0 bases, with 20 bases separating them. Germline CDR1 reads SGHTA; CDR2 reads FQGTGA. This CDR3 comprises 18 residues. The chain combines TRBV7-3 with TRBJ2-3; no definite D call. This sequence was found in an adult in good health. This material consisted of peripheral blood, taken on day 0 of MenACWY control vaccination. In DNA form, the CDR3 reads TGTGCCAGCAGCTCCACCGGTTCTGCCGAGCCTAGCACAGATACGCAGTATTTT. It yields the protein CASSSTGSAEPSTDTQYF.